The clone carrying this T cell receptor (beta chain) was found a few times. Its antigen is unidentified. cDNA serving as the sequencing template came from extracted, reverse transcribed RNA. The repertoire was sequenced with immunoSEQ multiplex PCR; TCRdb's copy has only in-frame clones and lacks some. Here the sample spans 130,000 to 150,000 clones, roughly four fifths being singletons. As for treatment: oral pan-JAK inhibitor, 5-10 mg twice daily. The sample belongs to a study of CD8+ T cells in alopecia areata. For the study at large: Treated patients took oral tofacitinib at 5 to 10 mg twice daily. Patients in the study were on tofacitinib for 6 to 18 months, then off it for 6 months.

General observations from the study: It was observed that many expanded lesional clones persisted in scalp and blood during tofacitinib.

The input for sequencing was CD8+ T cells sorted from blood, taken at week 4, from a patient treated with tofacitinib. This TCR was recovered from a human donor with alopecia areata.

This CDR3 reads CASPGCRDRDNEQFF. The CDR3 coding sequence is TGCGCCAGCCCAGGGTGCCGGGACAGGGACAATGAGCAGTTCTTC. The V and J genes are TRBV23-1 and TRBJ2-1; 9 bases match TRBD1. TRBV23-1 is designated an ORF whose function remains uncertain. This CDR3 has 15 amino acids. Trimming at V came to 8 bases and at J to 5 bases, leaving 10 bases not matched to a gene.